This T cell receptor (beta chain) was recorded in a study of cytomegalovirus exposure and HLA in healthy donors. Background on the study: Ancestry clustering placed more than 80% of roughly 400 genotyped donors in the Caucasian-associated cluster. Study results and caveats: Immune exposure data for these donors was limited to CMV serostatus. Later work showed greater clonal expansion in HLA-associated TCR beta chains than in equally common others.

The trim removed 2 bases at V and 5 bases at J, leaving 8 bases unmatched. Germline V gene lookup returns CDR1 MGHRA and CDR2 YSYEKL. The CDR3 consists of 16 residues. In the case of this clone: No antigen is known for it.

The PCR was carried out with 60 Vbeta primers and 13 Jbeta primers. TCRdb's copy holds only in-frame clones and misses some; the assay was immunoSEQ multiplex PCR. The repertoire holds approximately 150,000 clones, with approximately 79% as singletons. This clonotype originated in a woman aged 25-40 years in good health and CMV-seronegative. The J gene is TRBJ2-5, the V gene TRBV4-1; TRBD1 matches 10 bases. Specimen: PBMCs. CDR3 sequence reads: CASSQYGTGAGETQYF. CDR3 DNA: TGCGCCAGCAGCCAATATGGGACAGGGGCAGGGGAGACCCAGTACTTC.